The rows below give T cell receptor beta chains drawn from one sample of a study of CD8+CD57+ T cells in acquired aplastic anemia. TCRdb itself ran the reads through MiXCR, one entry per CDR3 protein. The table lists about 190,000 distinct CDR3 sequences, 64% of them singletons. Sequencing input: sorted CD4+, CD8+, or CD8+CD57+ T cells (not recorded which) from PBMCs. The source of these receptors is a human donor with severe aplastic anemia or a healthy control (not recorded which). The CDR3 runs from the conserved cysteine through the conserved F or W. D genes are given only for firm matches. Clone sizes are given selectively: once, few, many, or a class where the clone is expanded.

many | TRBJ1-5 | TRBV12-3/TRBV12-4 | TRBD1 | TGTGCCAGCAGGGGACAGGGTCTCGGCAATCAGCCCCAGCATTTT | CASRGQGLGNQPQHF
once | TRBJ2-1 | TRBV7-3 | NA | TGTGCCAGCAGTACCGGGACACCTCACAATGAGCAGTTCTTC | CASSTGTPHNEQFF
many | TRBJ2-5 | TRBV9 | TRBD1 | TGTGCCAGCAGCGAGGACAGGGGAGGCGAGACCCAGTACTTC | CASSEDRGGETQYF
NA | TRBJ1-2 | TRBV19 | TRBD1 | TGTGCCAGTAGAAGGACAGGGAGTGATTATGGCTACACCTTC | CASRRTGSDYGYTF
few | TRBJ2-1 | TRBV7-8 | NA | TGTGCCAGCAGCCCACTAGTCAATGAGCAGTTCTTC | CASSPLVNEQFF
few | TRBJ2-7 | TRBV20-1 | NA | TGCAGTGCTAGGCTACGGGGATACGAGCAGTACTTC | CSARLRGYEQYF
NA | TRBJ2-6 | TRBV7-3 | NA | TGTGCCAGCAGACGCAACAAAGGTGACTCTGGGGCCAACGTCCTGACTTTC | CASRRNKGDSGANVLTF
NA | TRBJ1-1 | TRBV12-3/TRBV12-4 | TRBD1 | TGTGCCAGCAGTTTGGGGACAGGGGGCACTTCCCGTAATTCGAACACTGAAGCTTTCTTT | CASSLGTGGTSRNSNTEAFF
NA | TRBJ2-5 | TRBV19 | NA | TGTGCCAGTAGGGACGGAGGAGTGGGACAAGAGACCCAGTACTTC | CASRDGGVGQETQYF
NA | TRBJ2-1 | TRBV15 | NA | TGTGCCAGCAGCTCACCGGGACAACACAATGAGCAGTTCTTC | CASSSPGQHNEQFF
few | TRBJ1-1 | TRBV19 | TRBD1 | TGTGCCAGTAGTACCCGACAGGGAGCTGAGTACGGAGCTTTCTTT | CASSTRQGAEYGAFF
NA | TRBJ1-5 | TRBV9 | NA | TGTGCCAGCAGCGTCGGACTTAGCAATCAGCCCCAGCATTTT | CASSVGLSNQPQHF
NA | TRBJ2-2 | TRBV11-1 | NA | TGTGCCAGCGACACTGGCCGGGACATTCCCTTTTACACCGGGGAGCTGTTTTTT | CASDTGRDIPFYTGELFF
NA | TRBJ2-7 | TRBV5-1 | NA | TGCGCCAGCAGCCCGGACACCGCCTACGAGCAGTACTTC | CASSPDTAYEQYF
NA | TRBJ2-1 | TRBV7-9 | NA | TGTGCCAGCAGCTCCGTTAGGGGAAATGAGCAGTTCTTC | CASSSVRGNEQFF
NA | TRBJ2-3 | TRBV24-1 | NA | TGTGCCACCAGTGGTTCGGCGGACGTATCCGCTAGCACAGATACGCAGTATTTT | CATSGSADVSASTDTQYF
NA | TRBJ2-3 | TRBV28 | NA | TGTGCCAGCAGTTCCGGACAGGGACTACGGATTGGCACAGATACGCAGTATTTT | CASSSGQGLRIGTDTQYF
few | TRBJ1-6 | TRBV12-3/TRBV12-4 | NA | TGTGCCAGCAGTTTATGGGATTCCCCACCCCTCCACTTT | CASSLWDSPPLHF
many | TRBJ2-3 | TRBV29-1 | NA | TGCAGCGTCCTCTTACAGATGGCCACAGATACGCAGTATTTT | CSVLLQMATDTQYF
NA | TRBJ2-5 | TRBV20-1 | NA | TGCAGTGCTAGAAGGTCAGGGCAAGAGACCCAGTACTTC | CSARRSGQETQYF
NA | TRBJ1-2 | TRBV5-1 | NA | TGCGCCAGCAGCCCAAAGGACGGGGACTATGGCTACACCTTC | CASSPKDGDYGYTF
NA | TRBJ2-2 | TRBV7-7 | TRBD2 | TGTGCTAGCAGCTTAAGGGAGGGGAACACCGGGGAGCTGTTTTTT | CASSLREGNTGELFF
NA | TRBJ1-2 | TRBV5-1 | NA | TGCGCCAGCAGAGCGGCGGGGCTAGGCTATGGCTACACCTTC | CASRAAGLGYGYTF
many | TRBJ1-3 | TRBV6-1 | NA | TGTGCCAGCAGTGAGACCAGGGGTTCTGGAAACACCATATATTTT | CASSETRGSGNTIYF
NA | TRBJ1-1 | TRBV29-1 | TRBD1 | TGCAGCGCCGACAGGGGCGGGAACACTGAAGCTTTCTTT | CSADRGGNTEAFF
few | TRBJ2-1 | TRBV9 | TRBD2 | TGTGCCAGCAGCCTGAATACGGGACTAGCGGGAGAAAAGGGCTACAATGAGCAGTTCTTC | CASSLNTGLAGEKGYNEQFF
NA | TRBJ1-6 | TRBV7-3 | NA | TGTGGCAGCAGCTCCGGCGGGGGGAACTCACCCCTCCACTTT | CGSSSGGGNSPLHF
NA | TRBJ1-6 | TRBV11-3 | NA | TGTGCCAGCAGCTCCTCACGGCGGTCACCCCTCCACTTT | CASSSSRRSPLHF
NA | TRBJ2-1 | TRBV6-2/TRBV6-3 | NA | TGTGCCAGCAGGATAAGCTCCTACAATGAGCAGTTCTTC | CASRISSYNEQFF
many | TRBJ1-2 | TRBV11-2 | NA | TGTGCCAGCAGCCCCCGTTACCCGGCTGGCGGGGGCTACACCTTC | CASSPRYPAGGGYTF
few | TRBJ2-7 | TRBV29-1 | NA | TGCAGCGTTTGGTTAAATACCTACGAGCAGTACTTC | CSVWLNTYEQYF
NA | TRBJ2-3 | TRBV20-1 | NA | TGCAGTGCTAGTAGAGGGGAGACACGGCGTTCGCATACGCAGTATTTT | CSASRGETRRSHTQYF
many | TRBJ2-7 | TRBV20-1 | NA | TGCAGTACCCCCCGAGAGGCCAGACGTAATTACGAGCAGTACTTC | CSTPREARRNYEQYF
NA | TRBJ1-1 | TRBV2 | NA | TGTGCCAGCAGTTTAGGACAGATGAACACTGAAGCTTTCTTT | CASSLGQMNTEAFF
NA | TRBJ2-1 | TRBV7-2 | TRBD2 | TGTGCCAGCAGCCAAGGGACTAACAATGAGCAGTTCTTC | CASSQGTNNEQFF
NA | TRBJ2-1 | TRBV6-1 | TRBD2 | TGTGCCAGCAGTTACGGCGGACTAGCGGAAAATGAGCAGTTCTTC | CASSYGGLAENEQFF
few | TRBJ1-2 | TRBV2 | NA | TGTGCCAGCAGTGGGGCTGGGGGCTACACCTTC | CASSGAGGYTF
NA | TRBJ1-1 | TRBV20-1 | NA | TGCAGTGCTAGGCCTATCAGGGGCACTGAAGCTTTCTTT | CSARPIRGTEAFF
many | TRBJ2-1 | TRBV7-6 | NA | TGTGCCAGCAGCTTAGAAGGGCCCTACAATGAGCAGTTCTTC | CASSLEGPYNEQFF
NA | TRBJ2-1 | TRBV19 | NA | TGTGCCAGTAGTATTGCAGGGAGAGGGTTCGATGAGCAGTTCTTC | CASSIAGRGFDEQFF
few | TRBJ2-7 | TRBV7-8 | NA | TGTGCCAGCAGCCGCGGGACAGACTACGAGCAGTACTTC | CASSRGTDYEQYF
NA | TRBJ2-5 | TRBV7-2 | NA | TGTGCCAGCAGCTTAGTCGGGGTGGGGCGTCGTCGGGAGACCCAGTACTTC | CASSLVGVGRRRETQYF
NA | TRBJ1-4 | TRBV7-9 | NA | TGTGCCAGCAGCTTAGTGGGTCAAGGGGAAAAACTGTTTTTT | CASSLVGQGEKLFF
few | TRBJ1-5 | TRBV2 | NA | TGTGCCAGCAGTCGGGACAATCAGCCCCAGCATTTT | CASSRDNQPQHF
NA | TRBJ2-7 | TRBV14 | NA | TGTGCCAGCAGCCAAGACCCCCTAGCGACCGAGCAGTACTTC | CASSQDPLATEQYF
NA | TRBJ1-1 | TRBV10-3 | NA | TGTGCCATCAAGCGGGACACCATCAACCCTGAAGCTTTCTTT | CAIKRDTINPEAFF
many | TRBJ1-2 | TRBV12-5 | TRBD1 | TGTGCTAGTGGTTTGGAAGTAGGGGGCCCCTATGGCTACACCTTC | CASGLEVGGPYGYTF
once | TRBJ2-7 | TRBV12-3/TRBV12-4 | NA | TGTGCCAGCAGTTTCAGGCCTGGCGGGTACGAGCAGTACTTC | CASSFRPGGYEQYF
many | TRBJ1-1 | TRBV12-3/TRBV12-4 | NA | TGTGCCAGCAGTTCGGGGATGAACACTGAAGCTTTCTTT | CASSSGMNTEAFF
NA | TRBJ1-3 | TRBV7-3 | TRBD1 | TGTGCCAGCAGCCCCGGACAGGGAGACACCATATATTTT | CASSPGQGDTIYF
NA | TRBJ2-5 | TRBV7-3 | TRBD1 | TGTGCCAGCAGCGCTGGGACAGGGGGCGCGGAGACCCAGTACTTC | CASSAGTGGAETQYF
many | TRBJ2-3 | TRBV7-2 | NA | TGTGCCAGCAGCTTACCCACAGATACGCAGTATTTT | CASSLPTDTQYF
NA | TRBJ2-1 | TRBV25-1 | TRBD2 | TGTGCCAGCAGCTTAGCGCGGGGGGGAGTTCGAAACAATGAGCAGTTCTTC | CASSLARGGVRNNEQFF